This T cell receptor beta chain was identified in a study of CD8 T cells in ankylosing spondylitis (dated by TCRdb to the late 2010s). The study in broad terms: The study profiled T cell receptor beta repertoires in healthy donors and ankylosing spondylitis patients to find disease-linked TCR variants. The full study cohort comprised around 25 ankylosing spondylitis patients and over 95 healthy donors. Peripheral blood was sampled, and synovial fluid was also collected from ankylosing spondylitis patients. What the research found in general, with its limitations: Some TCR beta motif variants had previously been reported in synovial fluid and blood of reactive arthritis patients, which suggested common disease-initiation mechanisms. A CD8+ phenotype was shown by the disease-linked clones, which were found at relatively low frequencies in peripheral blood. Blood from ankylosing spondylitis patients appeared to be characterized by a TCR beta motif made up of seven or eight highly homologous amino acid variants. Significant enrichment of the disease-linked clones was reported in matched synovial fluid samples from ankylosing spondylitis patients.

V lost 7 bases and J lost 3 bases, and the count of bases not matched to a germline gene is 2. The germline V gene sets CDR1 to SQVTM and CDR2 to ANQGSEA. The CDR3 sequence holds 13 residues, the cysteine and phenylalanine included. Only the CDR3 part of the read is kept: 39 bases, read in frame from the first base. TCRdb shows the sequencer as Illumina HiSeq 2500. Quantitative 5'-RACE with molecular barcodes was used to prepare TCR beta libraries. The authors' analysis ran thus. A new computational method based on a probabilistic model of VDJ rearrangement was used to identify disease-linked TCR variants. Clones were called with MiXCR by TCRdb after fastp trimmed the public reads at Q25, and only in-frame beta chains were retained. Every CDR3 protein is listed once, alongside the most common genes and DNA of its rows. Clone size and V and J calls follow TCRdb, not the original study. For this sample there are 200,000 to 250,000 distinct CDR3 sequences; 6% to 8.5% appear just once. The leading ten clones occupy 13% to 15% of the sample.

This clonotype was recorded many times. There is no known antigen for this receptor. It has no much larger one-base neighbor in the sample; base qualities were not kept. Specimen: blood, either unsorted or a sorted T cell fraction (not recorded which). This receptor was identified in a male donor with ankylosing spondylitis. The chain is made from TRBV29-1 and TRBJ2-3; 12 bases in between match TRBD2. At the DNA level, the sequence is TGCAGCGCTACTAGCGGGAGGACAGATACGCAGTATTTT. Protein translation: CSATSGRTDTQYF.